This is a list of T cell receptor beta chains from one sample in a study of T cells in Graves' hyperthyroidism and ophthalmopathy. TCRdb reanalysed the multiplex PCR reads using MiXCR and keeps one entry per CDR3 protein. The sample has roughly 170,000 distinct CDR3 sequences, about 15% seen once. The specimen sequenced was blood. These receptors came from a woman aged 45-65 years with Graves' hyperthyroidism. CDR3s include the opening cysteine and the closing phenylalanine or tryptophan.

>TRBV28
CASNENTEAFF
>TRBV10-3
CAISEGTAKSYEQYF
>TRBV6-1
CASRPRDRGPRSQPQHF
>TRBV7-3
CASSWDGRNSPLHF
>TRBV27
CASSPGYSYNEQFF
>TRBV15
CATSRGKPGNTIYF
>TRBV6-5
CASSYSNPRGRGDTQYF
>TRBV6-1
CASSFTQNTEAFF
>TRBV6-5
CASSSGGEETQYF
>TRBV19
CASPRDRVVQPQHF
>TRBV14
CASSQGETEWGFEAFF
>TRBV19
CASSSGQAEAFF
>TRBV12-3/TRBV12-4
CASSFLGLAGGPYNEQFF
>TRBV7-9
CASSLQGRWNEQFF
>TRBV15
CATSREQGNSPLHF
>TRBV5-1
CASSLTGDNQPQHF
>TRBV4-3
CASSQVLYNEQFF
>TRBV4-1
CASSQDPPASMKETQYF
>TRBV5-1
CASGTGFPSYEQYF
>TRBV5-6
CASSIVSSGANVLTF
>TRBV19
CASSGTGARTDTQYF
>TRBV4-1
CASSQGGAQYF
>TRBV7-8
CASSLEGNVNQPQHF
>TRBV11-2
CASSDSYLSLNTEAFF
>TRBV18
CASSPSANTEALF
>TRBV5-1
CASSRTGGDGEKLFF
>TRBV7-2
CASSLPPTGELFF
>TRBV12-3/TRBV12-4
CASSLTNTGNTIYF
>TRBV25-1
CASSLWDRANEQFF
>TRBV7-9
CASSPGAAGNTIYF
>TRBV20-1
CSALIPQGWRQPQHF
>TRBV4-1
CASSQDVSVYGNEQFF
>TRBV20-1
CSAPHLRLGGYYEQYF
>TRBV6-1
CASSRDRGRRNEKLFF
>TRBV5-8
CASSSNRALNEKLFF
>TRBV19
CASSIGLREQFF
>TRBV6-2/TRBV6-3
CASSTYGTDTQYF
>TRBV28
CASSSGTPINEQFF
>TRBV27
CASSLDITYEQYF
>TRBV15
CATSSGQGIDEQYF
>TRBV27
CASRPNLDRDYGYTF
>TRBV6-1
CASRSGQGVGKLFF